Following are 29 T cell receptor beta chains from one sample sequenced in a study of radiation and T cells in renal cell carcinoma (dated by TCRdb to 2019 to 2021). Receptor amplification or capture employed the immunoSEQ multiplex PCR assay. In its TCRdb copy, this immuneACCESS table keeps in-frame sequences only and misses some clones. Where compared with another copy, unresolved V genes explain less than half of these, and the others have no known cause. The table for this sample lists 100,000 to 150,000 clones; about four fifths of them were counted only once. Around 3% of the sample rests with the top ten. This specimen's time point label, per the study, means: baseline pretreatment blood. The sample's treatment or condition, from its label and the paper: 15 Gy SBRT to primary tumor, nephrectomy 4 weeks later. Sequencing used blood, obtained from a patient whose treatment included radiotherapy and nephrectomy. The receptors derive from a woman aged 60-75 years with renal cell carcinoma.

The chain is built from TRBV6-5 and TRBJ2-3; D is undetermined. The CDR3 consists of 15 residues. The V end lost 2 bases, the J end lost 1 base, and 10 bases lay between the germline ends. CDR1 is MNHEY and CDR2 is SVGAGI in the germline V gene. CDR3 amino acids: CASSYSPAGTDTQYF. DNA for the CDR3: TGTGCCAGCAGTTACAGCCCCGCTGGCACAGATACGCAGTATTTT.

The V call is TRBV18, the J call TRBJ2-5; possible D gene TRBD1, 6 bases. V was shortened by 3 bases and J by 5 bases, with 22 bases between the two germline ends. CDR1 KGHSH and CDR2 LQKENI come from the germline V gene. CDR3 length: 17 amino acids. The CDR3 DNA follows: TGTGCCAGCTCACCCTTAGGACAGAGGGAAGGTGTGGAGACCCAGTACTTC. This sequence encodes CASSPLGQREGVETQYF.

This clone was detected once. V is TRBV6-6 and J is TRBJ1-3, with 7 bases lining up with TRBD1. Unmatched junction bases numbered 6, after V lost 7 bases and J lost 0 bases. Germline V gives CDR1 MNHNY, CDR2 SVGAGI (reference sequence). The CDR3 consists of 15 residues. The CDR3 reads CASTRDSSSGNTIYF. As DNA, the CDR3 is TGTGCCAGCACTAGGGACAGTAGCTCTGGAAACACCATATATTTT.

This chain uses TRBV4-2 with TRBJ1-2, with 7 bases lining up with TRBD1. In germline, CDR1 is LGHNA, CDR2 YNFKEQ. The CDR3 spans 14 residues. The V segment lost 4 bases and the J segment 2 bases; nucleotides outside the gene matches: 4. CDR3 sequence: CASSPEQGNYGYTF. In DNA form, the CDR3 reads TGTGCCAGCAGCCCCGAACAGGGGAACTATGGCTACACCTTC.

This clone was seen ten or more times. Other DNA sequences in the same sample also yield this CDR3. The chain links TRBV5-1 to TRBJ2-5; 10 positions match TRBD2. In germline, CDR1 is SGHRS, CDR2 YFSETQ. V lost 2 bases to trimming and J lost 5 bases; unmatched junction nucleotides: 3. This CDR3 is 14 amino acids long. CDR3 DNA: TGCGCCAGCAGCTTAAGCGGGGGGGCGGAGACCCAGTACTTC. It translates to CASSLSGGAETQYF.

As DNA, the CDR3 is TGTGCCAGCAATTTTCTAGGAAGAAATGGCTACACCTTC. It is translated as CASNFLGRNGYTF. The J gene is TRBJ1-2, the V gene TRBV28; unclear D gene. CDR3 length: 13 amino acids. The germline gives CDR1 MDHEN, CDR2 SYDVKM. Trimming shortened V by 7 bases and J by 6 bases, and 15 bases separated the two germline ends.

This clone was detected only once. The chain carries TRBV6-5 and TRBJ2-7; D gene unclear. The CDR3 is made up of 15 amino acids. Germline CDR1 reads MNHEY; CDR2 reads SVGAGI. Trimming took off 0 bases at V and 1 base at J, with 10 bases between the two ends. This CDR3 is CASSYSVVRSYEQYF. CDR3 nucleotide sequence: TGTGCCAGCAGTTACTCTGTCGTCCGGTCCTACGAGCAGTACTTC.

This sequence joins TRBV4-3 and TRBJ1-2; D might be TRBD1 (5 bases). Germline loops: CDR1 LGHNA, CDR2 YSLEER. V lost 0 bases and J 0 bases, leaving 8 bases between the germline ends. The CDR3 contains 15 residues. CDR3 residues: CASSQDGGTNYGYTF. For the CDR3, the DNA is TGCGCCAGCAGCCAAGATGGGGGGACTAACTATGGCTACACCTTC.

A single count supports this clone. The chain carries TRBV7-3 and TRBJ2-5; the D gene is possibly TRBD2 (7 bases). The germline V and J ends were trimmed by 5 bases and 5 bases, with 12 bases remaining between them. This CDR3 contains 13 residues. Per the germline V gene, CDR1 is SGHTA and CDR2 is FQGTGA. The CDR3 region is CASSPWGGETQYF. CDR3 nucleotides: TGTGCCAGCAGCCCTTGGGGGGGCGAGACCCAGTACTTC. The full variable domain, completed using reference TRBV7-3 and TRBJ2-5, is GAGVSQTPSNKVTEKGKYVELRCDPISGHTALYWYRQSLGQGPEFLIYFQGTGAADDSGLPNDRFFAVRPEGSVSTLKIQRTERGDSAVYLCASSPWGGETQYFGPGTRLLVL.

The chain joins TRBV5-6 to TRBJ1-2; D gene unclear. The CDR3 has 17 amino acids. Germline CDR1 and CDR2: SGHDT and YYEEEE. V gave up 0 bases and J gave up 0 bases, with 15 bases separating them. This CDR3 reads CASSLASDYLPNYGYTF. The CDR3, as DNA: TGTGCCAGCAGCTTGGCGTCAGACTATCTTCCTAACTATGGCTACACCTTC.

The genes are TRBV18 and TRBJ1-1, with a tentative D call TRBD1 (5 bases). Germline V gene data show CDR1 as KGHSH and CDR2 as LQKENI. The CDR3 contains 14 residues. V lost 3 bases and J 1 base, leaving 9 bases between the germline ends. The CDR3 bases are TGTGCCAGCTCACCGCAGGGTCCGAACACTGAAGCTTTCTTT. Translated: CASSPQGPNTEAFF.

The chain has TRBV5-1 and TRBJ2-3; weak D call: TRBD2 (5 bases). There are 15 residues in the CDR3. V shed 7 bases and J shed 0 bases, with 15 bases lying between them. Germline V lookup: CDR1 SGHRS, CDR2 YFSETQ. The CDR3 loop is CASGQLPGSTDTQYF. The CDR3, as DNA: TGCGCCAGCGGCCAGCTTCCGGGAAGCACAGATACGCAGTATTTT. Full variable domain (remainder filled in from reference TRBV5-1 and TRBJ2-3): KAGVTQTPRYLIKTRGQQVTLSCSPISGHRSVSWYQQTPGQGLQFLFEYFSETQRNKGNFPGRFSGRQFSNSRSEMNVSTLELGDSALYLCASGQLPGSTDTQYFGPGTRLTVL.

The genes are TRBV27 and TRBJ2-1; D gene ambiguous. Per the germline V gene, CDR1 is MNHEY and CDR2 is SMNVEV (reference sequence). V shed 7 bases and J shed 2 bases, with 12 bases lying between them. The CDR3 spans 14 residues. The CDR3 nucleotides read TGTGCCAGCAAGAATCCAAGGGCCTACAATGAGCAGTTCTTC. Encoded protein: CASKNPRAYNEQFF.

The CDR3 region has the DNA TGTGCCAGCAAAAGGGACAGGGGAACAGATACGCAGTATTTT. Its protein is CASKRDRGTDTQYF. V gene TRBV7-9 combines with J gene TRBJ2-3; 10 bases line up with TRBD1. Germline lookup yields CDR1 SEHNR and CDR2 FQNEAQ (reference sequence). The CDR3 consists of 14 residues. The V and J ends lost 7 bases and 3 bases, in that order; junction bases with no gene match: 4.

The chain carries TRBV4-3 and TRBJ2-3; 13 nucleotides agree with TRBD2. Germline V lookup: CDR1 LGHNA, CDR2 YSLEER. The CDR3 totals 21 residues. The V and J ends lost 2 bases and 5 bases, in that order; junction bases with no gene match: 19. For the CDR3, the DNA is TGCGCCAGCAGCCAAAGACTACAAAAAGCCGGACTAGCGGGAGTGGGAGATACGCAGTATTTT. This codes for CASSQRLQKAGLAGVGDTQYF.

The chain uses TRBV28 and TRBJ1-2; D remains unclear. Trimming shortened V by 6 bases and J by 7 bases, and 18 bases separated the two germline ends. The CDR3 loop spans 14 amino acids. The germline CDR1 and CDR2 sequences are MDHEN and SYDVKM. In DNA form, the CDR3 reads TGTGCCAGCAGCAGTCTCTTGCCCCCACCTGGCTACACCTTC. As protein: CASSSLLPPPGYTF.

V gene TRBV7-8 combines with J gene TRBJ2-3, with D perhaps being TRBD1 or TRBD2 (5 bases each). This CDR3 has 12 residues. Germline CDR1 is SGHVS and CDR2 is FQNEAQ. V gave up 3 bases and J gave up 4 bases, with 5 bases separating them. CDR3 DNA: TGTGCCAGCAGCTTGGGGGCAGATACGCAGTATTTT. This gives the protein CASSLGADTQYF.

The rearrangement links TRBV5-1 to TRBJ2-2; 11 nucleotides align to TRBD2. J lost 6 bases, V lost 1 base, and 5 bases had no gene match. From germline, CDR1 is SGHRS and CDR2 YFSETQ. This CDR3 contains 16 residues. DNA of the CDR3: TGCGCCAGCAGCTTGCTAGGACTAGCGGGTTCCGGGGAGCTGTTTTTT. Translated: CASSLLGLAGSGELFF.

The CDR3 region is CSASWSDEQFF. The DNA for the CDR3 is TGCAGCGCCTCGTGGTCAGATGAGCAGTTCTTC. J is TRBJ2-1 and V is TRBV29-1, with D hard to call. Trimming left V 7 bases short and J 8 bases short, with 12 bases between. This CDR3 is 11 amino acids long. Germline values: CDR1 SQVTM, CDR2 ANQGSEA.

The V and J genes are TRBV15 and TRBJ1-6; maybe TRBD1 (6 bases). The V end lost 3 bases, the J end lost 8 bases, and 14 bases lay between the germline ends. Germline V lookup: CDR1 LNHNV, CDR2 YYDKDF (reference sequence). CDR3 length equals 15 residues. CDR3 sequence reads: CATSRGGQSDSPLHF. CDR3 coding DNA: TGTGCCACCAGCAGGGGCGGACAGTCGGATTCACCCCTCCACTTT.

The chain combines TRBV2 with TRBJ1-2, with 7 bases lining up with TRBD1. CDR3 size: 14 residues. Germline CDR1 is SNHLY and CDR2 is FYNNEI. V gave up 9 bases and J gave up 6 bases; unmatched junction bases: 13. This chain's CDR3 is CARIEFTGEDGYTF. CDR3 nucleotide sequence: TGTGCCAGAATCGAATTCACAGGGGAAGATGGCTACACCTTC.

The chain carries TRBV7-2 and TRBJ2-7; 8 bases match TRBD2. The germline V gene encodes CDR1 SGHTA and CDR2 FQGNSA. CDR3 length: 13 residues. V was clipped by 5 bases and J by 7 bases; unmatched bases: 7. The CDR3 nucleotides are TGTGCCAGCAGCCAACCGACTAGCGTAGAGCAGTACTTC. It translates to CASSQPTSVEQYF.

The V gene is TRBV5-1, the J gene TRBJ1-1; no definite D call. Germline CDR1 and CDR2: SGHRS and YFSETQ. The CDR3 spans 13 residues. Trimming stripped 1 base from V and 0 bases from J, with 4 bases between. The CDR3 is CASSLILNTEAFF. CDR3 DNA: TGCGCCAGCAGCTTGATTTTGAACACTGAAGCTTTCTTT.

This chain connects TRBV20-1 to TRBJ2-1; D unclear. The CDR3 is 11 residues long. Germline values: CDR1 DFQATT, CDR2 SNEGSKA (reference sequence). V was cut by 5 bases and J by 9 bases, with 11 bases left in between. CDR3 coding DNA: TGCAGTGCTGCGCCCGACCGTGAGCAGTTCTTC. Its protein product is CSAAPDREQFF.

The chain employs TRBV28 and TRBJ1-4, with D possibly matching TRBD1 (6 bases). V was shortened by 3 bases and J by 7 bases, with 12 bases between the two germline ends. From germline, CDR1 is MDHEN and CDR2 SYDVKM. The CDR3 covers 14 residues. CDR3 in DNA: TGTGCCAGCAGTTTGGGGGGGGCAGCTGAAAAACTGTTTTTT. It encodes CASSLGGAAEKLFF.

The rearrangement links TRBV4-1 to TRBJ2-4; 7 bases fit TRBD1. The trim removed 0 bases at V and 1 base at J, leaving 6 bases unmatched. Germline V gives CDR1 MGHRA, CDR2 YSYEKL. The CDR3 is 17 residues long. The DNA for the CDR3 is TGCGCCAGCAGCCAAGATCCAACAGGGGTGGCCAAAAACATTCAGTACTTC. Its protein is CASSQDPTGVAKNIQYF.

This chain links TRBV5-6 with TRBJ2-5, with 11 bases lining up with TRBD2. This CDR3 is 16 amino acids long. V was pared by 2 bases and J by 1 base, with 4 bases of the junction left unmatched. Germline lookup yields CDR1 SGHDT and CDR2 YYEEEE. CDR3 amino acids: CASSLGLAGPQETQYF. CDR3 nucleotides: TGTGCCAGCAGCTTAGGACTAGCGGGCCCCCAAGAGACCCAGTACTTC.

V is TRBV7-2 and J is TRBJ2-7; 10 bases match TRBD2. V gave up 6 bases and J gave up 2 bases; unmatched junction bases: 13. Germline V gene data show CDR1 as SGHTA and CDR2 as FQGNSA. CDR3 length: 17 amino acids. In DNA form, the CDR3 reads TGTGCCAGCAGTTCTAGGACTAGCGGCACCTTCACCTACGAGCAGTACTTC. This codes for CASSSRTSGTFTYEQYF.

The rearrangement links TRBV6-5 to TRBJ1-3, with D unclear. Trimming shortened V by 2 bases and J by 0 bases, and 11 bases separated the two germline ends. Germline values: CDR1 MNHEY, CDR2 SVGAGI. The length of the CDR3 is 16 residues. CDR3 amino acids: CASSYEMTASGNTIYF. The CDR3, as DNA: TGTGCCAGCAGTTACGAGATGACGGCCTCTGGAAACACCATATATTTT.